A single TCR beta chain is shown here with its context. No antigen is known for it. This entry is derived from a study of shared clonotypes between healthy human individuals. General study findings and limits: Sharing of clonotypes among donors was expected to vary with sequencing depth.

V was pared by 1 base and J by 4 bases, with 13 bases between. The CDR3 contains 15 residues. Germline lookup yields CDR1 SGHRS and CDR2 YFSETQ. Donors included only healthy HIV-negative adults lacking recent acute infections or vaccinations. It was 150 to 200 ng DNA, around 32,000 T cell genomes, that sorted-subset replicate PCRs used. The protocol was immunoSEQ multiplex PCR, while the TCRdb copy is restricted to in-frame clones and leaves out a portion. The top ten clones hold 16% of a sample with around 320,000 clones, about nine tenths of them seen once. Source material: memory CD8+ T cells sorted from blood. The subset is: CD45RO+ cells pooled with CCR7-negative TemRA cells. The rearrangement links TRBV5-1 to TRBJ2-3, with D maybe TRBD2 (5 bases). This sequence was found in a man aged 18 to 29 in good health. The CDR3 region is CASSLRLAFPDTQYF. CDR3 DNA sequence: TGCGCCAGCAGCTTGAGGCTAGCCTTTCCAGATACGCAGTATTTT.